This T cell receptor delta chain was captured in a study of γδ T cells in repeated Plasmodium falciparum infection. Study background: Four controlled malaria infections with P. falciparum NF54 spanned 644 days.

Study-wide results and caveats: Donors in Mali lived in a small rural village, largely one ethnic group. Malian children's Vdelta2-negative repertoires appeared more expanded and less diverse than Australians'.

The CDR3 contains 13 residues. Germline CDR1 is GEAIGNYY and CDR2 is EKD. Trimming removed 6 bases at V and 3 bases at J, with 13 bases between. Each sorted gammadelta sample had TRG and TRD chains sequenced. TCRdb reprocessed the multiplex PCR reads using CATT. The data hold roughly 93,000 delta-chain clones, with over 1.3% observed a single time. This clone rates as medium-sized. Antigen specificity is unknown. Different DNA sequences within this sample yield the same CDR3. Flow sorting of PBMC yielded separate Vgamma9/Vdelta2+ and Vdelta2-negative gammadelta T cell populations for bulk repertoire analysis.

The sequence was obtained from a pool of human donors (malaria-infected and uninfected, not separated). The V gene is TRDV2, the J gene TRDJ1; D may be TRDD3 (6 bases). Sequencing used gamma-delta T cells from blood. CDR3 nucleotide sequence: TGTGCCTGTACGGGGGAAGGCTCCGATAAACTCATCTTT. This codes for CACTGEGSDKLIF.